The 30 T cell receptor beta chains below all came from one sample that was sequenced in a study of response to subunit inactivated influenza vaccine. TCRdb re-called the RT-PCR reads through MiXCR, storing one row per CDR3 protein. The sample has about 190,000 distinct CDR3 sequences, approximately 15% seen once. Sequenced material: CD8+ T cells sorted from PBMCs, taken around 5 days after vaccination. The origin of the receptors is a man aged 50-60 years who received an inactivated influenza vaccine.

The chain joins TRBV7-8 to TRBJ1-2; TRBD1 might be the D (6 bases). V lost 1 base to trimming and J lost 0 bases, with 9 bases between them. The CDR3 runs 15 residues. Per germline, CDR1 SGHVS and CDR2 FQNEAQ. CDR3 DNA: TGTGCCAGCAGCTTAGGCCAGGGGACTAACTATGGCTACACCTTC. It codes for CASSLGQGTNYGYTF. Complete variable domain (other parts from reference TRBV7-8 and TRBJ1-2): GAGVSQSPRYKVAKRGQDVALRCDPISGHVSLFWYQQALGQGPEFLTYFQNEAQLDKSGLPSDRFFAERPEGSVSTLKIQRTQQEDSAVYLCASSLGQGTNYGYTFGSGTRLTVV.

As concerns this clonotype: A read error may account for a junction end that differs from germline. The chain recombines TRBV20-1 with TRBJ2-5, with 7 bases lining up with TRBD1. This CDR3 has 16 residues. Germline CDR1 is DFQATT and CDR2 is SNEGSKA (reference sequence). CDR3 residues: CCAYSLGDRAEETQYF. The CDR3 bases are TGCTGTGCTTACAGCTTGGGAGACAGGGCTGAAGAGACCCAGTACTTC.

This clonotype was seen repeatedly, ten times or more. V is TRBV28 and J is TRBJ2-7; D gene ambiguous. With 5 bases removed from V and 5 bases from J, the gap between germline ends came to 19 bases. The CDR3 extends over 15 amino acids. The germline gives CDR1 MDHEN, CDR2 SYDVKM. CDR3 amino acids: CASSPLRAGPHEQYF. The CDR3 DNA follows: TGTGCCAGCAGTCCCCTCCGGGCAGGACCCCACGAGCAGTACTTC.

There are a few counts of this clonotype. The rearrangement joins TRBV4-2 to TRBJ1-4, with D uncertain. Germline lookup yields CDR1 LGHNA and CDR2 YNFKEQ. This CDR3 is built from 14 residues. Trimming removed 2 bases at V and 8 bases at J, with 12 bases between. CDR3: CASSQNLGQEKLFF. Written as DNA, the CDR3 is TGTGCCAGCAGCCAAAACCTAGGTCAGGAAAAACTGTTTTTT.

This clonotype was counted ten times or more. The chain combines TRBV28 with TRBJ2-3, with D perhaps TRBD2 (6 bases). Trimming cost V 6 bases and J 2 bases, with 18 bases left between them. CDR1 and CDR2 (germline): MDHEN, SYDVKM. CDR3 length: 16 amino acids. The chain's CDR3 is CASSEPLATDTDTQYF. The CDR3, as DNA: TGTGCCAGCAGCGAACCCCTAGCGACCGACACAGATACGCAGTATTTT. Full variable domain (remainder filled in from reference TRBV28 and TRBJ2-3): DVKVTQSSRYLVKRTGEKVFLECVQDMDHENMFWYRQDPGLGLRLIYFSYDVKMKEKGDIPEGYSVSREKKERFSLILESASTNQTSMYLCASSEPLATDTDTQYFGPGTRLTVL.

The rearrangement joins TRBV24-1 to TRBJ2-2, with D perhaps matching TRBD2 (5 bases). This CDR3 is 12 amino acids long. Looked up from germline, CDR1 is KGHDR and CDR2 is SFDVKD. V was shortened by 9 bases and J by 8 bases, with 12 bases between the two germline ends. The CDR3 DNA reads TGTGCCACCGAGGGATTAGGGGGGGAGCTGTTTTTT. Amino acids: CATEGLGGELFF.

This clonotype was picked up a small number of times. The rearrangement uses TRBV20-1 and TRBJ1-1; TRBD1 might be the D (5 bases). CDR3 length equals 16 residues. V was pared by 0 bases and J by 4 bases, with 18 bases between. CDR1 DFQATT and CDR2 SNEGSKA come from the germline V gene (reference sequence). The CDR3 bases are TGCAGTGCTAGAGATCCCGGACACCCCGGGCGCACTGAAGCTTTCTTT. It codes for CSARDPGHPGRTEAFF.

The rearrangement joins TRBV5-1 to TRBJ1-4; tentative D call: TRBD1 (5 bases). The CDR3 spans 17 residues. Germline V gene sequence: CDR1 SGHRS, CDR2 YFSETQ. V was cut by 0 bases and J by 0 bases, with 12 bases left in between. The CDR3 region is CASSLGGRGATNEKLFF. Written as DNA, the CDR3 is TGCGCCAGCAGCTTGGGTGGTAGAGGGGCAACTAATGAAAAACTGTTTTTT.

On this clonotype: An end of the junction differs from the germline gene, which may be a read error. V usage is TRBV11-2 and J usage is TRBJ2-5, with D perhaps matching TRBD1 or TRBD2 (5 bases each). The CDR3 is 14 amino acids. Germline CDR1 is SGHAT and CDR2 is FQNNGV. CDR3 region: CASTTMGVYETQYF. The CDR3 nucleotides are TGTGCCAGCACCACCATGGGGGTGTACGAGACGCAGTACTTC.

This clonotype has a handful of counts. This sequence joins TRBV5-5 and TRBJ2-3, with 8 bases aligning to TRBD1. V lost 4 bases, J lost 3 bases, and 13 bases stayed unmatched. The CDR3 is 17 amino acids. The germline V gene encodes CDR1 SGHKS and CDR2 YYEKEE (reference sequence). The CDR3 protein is CASSLTLQGAHTDTQYF. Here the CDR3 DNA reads TGTGCCAGCAGCCTGACTTTGCAGGGGGCTCATACAGATACGCAGTATTTT.

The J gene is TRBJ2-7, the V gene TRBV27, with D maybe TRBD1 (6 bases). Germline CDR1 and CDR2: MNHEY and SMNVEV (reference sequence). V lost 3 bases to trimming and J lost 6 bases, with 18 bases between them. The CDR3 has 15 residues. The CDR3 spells CASSFGATGLVEQYF. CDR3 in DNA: TGTGCCAGCAGTTTTGGGGCCACAGGGTTGGTCGAGCAGTACTTC.

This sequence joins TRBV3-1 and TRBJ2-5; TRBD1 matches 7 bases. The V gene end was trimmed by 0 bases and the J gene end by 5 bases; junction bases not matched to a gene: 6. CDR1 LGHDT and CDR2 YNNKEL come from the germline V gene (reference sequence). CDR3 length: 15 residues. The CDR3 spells CASSQDPGQKETQYF. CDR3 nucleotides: TGTGCCAGCAGCCAAGATCCGGGACAGAAGGAGACCCAGTACTTC.

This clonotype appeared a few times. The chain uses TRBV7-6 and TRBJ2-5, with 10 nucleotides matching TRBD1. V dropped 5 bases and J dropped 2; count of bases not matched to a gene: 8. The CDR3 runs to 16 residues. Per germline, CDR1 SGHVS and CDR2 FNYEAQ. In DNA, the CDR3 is TGTGCCAGCAGCCCGTTGGGGACAGGGGTTCAAGAGACCCAGTACTTC. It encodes CASSPLGTGVQETQYF.

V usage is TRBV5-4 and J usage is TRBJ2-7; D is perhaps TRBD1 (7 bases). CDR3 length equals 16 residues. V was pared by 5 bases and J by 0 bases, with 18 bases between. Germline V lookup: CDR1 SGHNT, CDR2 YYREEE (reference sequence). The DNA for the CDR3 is TGTGCCAGCAGTACACCCGCGGGACAGAGCTCCTACGAGCAGTACTTC. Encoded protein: CASSTPAGQSSYEQYF. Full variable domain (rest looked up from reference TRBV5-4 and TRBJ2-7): ETGVTQSPTHLIKTRGQQVTLRCSSQSGHNTVSWYQQALGQGPQFIFQYYREEENGRGNFPPRFSGLQFPNYSSELNVNALELDDSALYLCASSTPAGQSSYEQYFGPGTRLTVT.

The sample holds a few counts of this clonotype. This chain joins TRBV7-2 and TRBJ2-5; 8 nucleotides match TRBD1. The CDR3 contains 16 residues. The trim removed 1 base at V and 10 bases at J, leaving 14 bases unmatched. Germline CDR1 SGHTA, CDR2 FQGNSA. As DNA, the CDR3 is TGTGCCAGCAGCTTAGTAGTGTGGGACAGGATGCGTGGCCAGTACTTC. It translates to CASSLVVWDRMRGQYF.

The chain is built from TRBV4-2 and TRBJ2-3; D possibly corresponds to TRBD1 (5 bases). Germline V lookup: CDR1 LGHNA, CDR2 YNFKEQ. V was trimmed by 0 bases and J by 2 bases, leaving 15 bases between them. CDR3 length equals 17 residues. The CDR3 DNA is TGTGCCAGCAGCCAAGAGATAGGGGCGCGTGACACAGATACGCAGTATTTT. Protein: CASSQEIGARDTDTQYF.

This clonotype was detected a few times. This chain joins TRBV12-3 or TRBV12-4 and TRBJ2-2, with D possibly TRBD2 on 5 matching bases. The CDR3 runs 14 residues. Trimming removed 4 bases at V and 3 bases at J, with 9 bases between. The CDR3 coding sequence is TGTGCCAGCAGTTGGGCCGGGGACACCGGGGAGCTGTTTTTT. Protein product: CASSWAGDTGELFF.

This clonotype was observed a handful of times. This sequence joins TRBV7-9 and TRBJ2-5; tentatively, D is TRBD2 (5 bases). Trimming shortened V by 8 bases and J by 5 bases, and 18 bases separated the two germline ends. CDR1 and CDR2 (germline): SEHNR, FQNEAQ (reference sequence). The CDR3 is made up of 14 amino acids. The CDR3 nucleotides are TGTGCCAGCGGACGGGAAGGCCGTAGGGAGACCCAGTACTTC. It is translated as CASGREGRRETQYF. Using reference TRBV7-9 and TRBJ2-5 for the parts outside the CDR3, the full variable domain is DTGVSQNPRHKITKRGQNVTFRCDPISEHNRLYWYRQTLGQGPEFLTYFQNEAQLEKSRLLSDRFSAERPKGSFSTLEIQRTEQGDSAMYLCASGREGRRETQYFGPGTRLLVL.

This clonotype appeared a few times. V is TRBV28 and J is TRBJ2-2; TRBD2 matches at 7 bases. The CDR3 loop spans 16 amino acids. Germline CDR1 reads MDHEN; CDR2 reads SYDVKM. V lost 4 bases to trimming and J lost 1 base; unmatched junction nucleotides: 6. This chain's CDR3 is CASSSLAVGNTGELFF. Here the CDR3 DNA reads TGTGCCAGCAGTTCCCTAGCGGTTGGGAACACCGGGGAGCTGTTTTTT.

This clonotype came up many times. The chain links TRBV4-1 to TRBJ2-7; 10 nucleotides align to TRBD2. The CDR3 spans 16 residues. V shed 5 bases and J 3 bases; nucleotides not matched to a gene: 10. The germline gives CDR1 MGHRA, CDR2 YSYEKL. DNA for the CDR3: TGCGCCAGCAGCGCCTCAGGACTAGCGGATTACTACGAGCAGTACTTC. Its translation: CASSASGLADYYEQYF.

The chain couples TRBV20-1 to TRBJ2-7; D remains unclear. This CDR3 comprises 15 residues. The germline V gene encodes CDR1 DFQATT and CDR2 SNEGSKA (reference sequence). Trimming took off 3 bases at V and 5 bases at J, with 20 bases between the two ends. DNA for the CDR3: TGCAGTGCTAGTAAGGCTAACCAACGTGGGGACGAGCAGTACTTC. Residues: CSASKANQRGDEQYF.

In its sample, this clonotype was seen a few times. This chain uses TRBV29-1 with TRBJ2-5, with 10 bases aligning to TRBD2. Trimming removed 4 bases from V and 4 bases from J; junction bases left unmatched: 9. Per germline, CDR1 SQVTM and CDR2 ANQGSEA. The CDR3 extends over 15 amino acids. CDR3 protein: CSVVPSGRGIETQYF. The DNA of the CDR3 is TGCAGCGTTGTGCCTAGCGGGAGAGGAATAGAGACCCAGTACTTC.

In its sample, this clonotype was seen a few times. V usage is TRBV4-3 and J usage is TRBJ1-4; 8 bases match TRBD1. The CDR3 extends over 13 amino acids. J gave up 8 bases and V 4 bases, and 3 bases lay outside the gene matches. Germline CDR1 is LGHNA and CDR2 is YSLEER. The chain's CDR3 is CASSPGTGEKLFF. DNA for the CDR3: TGCGCCAGCAGCCCCGGGACAGGCGAAAAACTGTTTTTT.

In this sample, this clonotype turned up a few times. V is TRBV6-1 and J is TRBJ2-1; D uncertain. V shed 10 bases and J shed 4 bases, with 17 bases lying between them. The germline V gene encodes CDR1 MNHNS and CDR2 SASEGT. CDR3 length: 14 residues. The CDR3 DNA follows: TGTGCCACCATCTCGGTGGACGGATACAATGAGCAGTTCTTC. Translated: CATISVDGYNEQFF.

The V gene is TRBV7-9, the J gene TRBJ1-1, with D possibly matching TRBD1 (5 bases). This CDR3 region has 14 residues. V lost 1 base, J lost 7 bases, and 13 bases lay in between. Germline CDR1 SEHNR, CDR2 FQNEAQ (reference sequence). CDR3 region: CASSLGQGGGEAFF. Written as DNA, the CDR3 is TGTGCCAGCAGCTTAGGCCAGGGAGGAGGTGAAGCTTTCTTT.

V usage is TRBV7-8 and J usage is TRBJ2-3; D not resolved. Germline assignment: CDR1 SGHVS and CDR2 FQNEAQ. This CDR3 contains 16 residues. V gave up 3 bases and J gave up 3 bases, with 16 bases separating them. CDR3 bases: TGTGCCAGCAGCTTTCATGGTAGCTCTTCAACAGATACGCAGTATTTT. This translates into CASSFHGSSSTDTQYF.

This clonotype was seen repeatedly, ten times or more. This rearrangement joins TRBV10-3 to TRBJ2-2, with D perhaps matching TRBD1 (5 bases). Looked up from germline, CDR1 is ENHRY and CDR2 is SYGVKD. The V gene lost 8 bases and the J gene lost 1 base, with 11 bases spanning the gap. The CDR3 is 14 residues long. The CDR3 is CAICNQGNTGELFF. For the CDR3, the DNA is TGTGCCATCTGTAACCAGGGGAACACCGGGGAGCTGTTTTTT.

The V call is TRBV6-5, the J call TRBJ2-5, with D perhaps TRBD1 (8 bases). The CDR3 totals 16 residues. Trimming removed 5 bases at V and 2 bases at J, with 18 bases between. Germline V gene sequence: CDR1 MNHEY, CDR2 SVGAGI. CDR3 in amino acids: CASSTPQGGGQETQYF. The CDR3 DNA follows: TGTGCCAGCAGTACTCCACAGGGGGGAGGGCAAGAGACCCAGTACTTC.

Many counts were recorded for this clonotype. The CDR3 DNA follows: TGTGCCAGCAGCGGGACACCCTTCTACGAGCAGTACTTC. Amino acid sequence: CASSGTPFYEQYF. The rearrangement joins TRBV5-6 to TRBJ2-7; TRBD1 is a possible D gene (6 bases). Germline CDR1 and CDR2: SGHDT and YYEEEE. Trimming stripped 4 bases from V and 3 bases from J, with 11 bases between. The CDR3 covers 13 residues. Full variable domain (missing parts from reference TRBV5-6 and TRBJ2-7): DAGVTQSPTHLIKTRGQQVTLRCSPKSGHDTVSWYQQALGQGPQFIFQYYEEEERQRGNFPDRFSGHQFPNYSSELNVNALLLGDSALYLCASSGTPFYEQYFGPGTRLTVT.

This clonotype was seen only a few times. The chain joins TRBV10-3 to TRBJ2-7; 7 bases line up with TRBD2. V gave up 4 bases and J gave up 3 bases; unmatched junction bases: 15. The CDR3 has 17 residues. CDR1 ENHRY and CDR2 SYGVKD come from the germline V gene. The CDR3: CAISVSARAGLVYEQYF. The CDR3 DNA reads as TGTGCCATCAGTGTAAGTGCAAGAGCGGGACTGGTCTACGAGCAGTACTTC.